This T cell receptor beta chain was obtained from a study of T cells after yellow fever vaccination. Findings and limits, study-wide: Overall, a small share of clonotypes was seen in both CD4 and CD8 compartments. Bulk-population clonotypes that are abundant could appear as contaminants in FACS-sorted repertoires. The secondary response was weaker but peaked faster, day 5 versus 15.

On this clonotype itself: The target antigen is unknown.

Germline V CDR1 and CDR2: SGHKS, YYEKEE (reference sequence). The CDR3 is 16 residues long. The V gene end was trimmed by 2 bases and the J gene end by 4 bases; junction bases not matched to a gene: 8. TCR cDNA was made by 5'RACE template switching, adding a universal primer site and UMIs. MiXCR, run by TCRdb on the 5' RACE reads, gives a single entry per CDR3 protein. The sample has some 260,000 distinct CDR3 sequences, roughly 5.6% seen once. The sample here was CD4+ T cells sorted from PBMCs, taken on the day of the yellow fever booster vaccination. The TCR originated in a young man who received the YFV17D yellow fever vaccine. The chain carries TRBV5-5 and TRBJ2-2, with 7 bases matching TRBD2. The CDR3 DNA reads as TGTGCCAGCAGCTTTGTGGGGGGGTCGTCCACCGGGGAGCTGTTTTTT. Its protein is CASSFVGGSSTGELFF.